The present T cell receptor (beta chain) was sequenced within a study of blood T cell repertoires in COVID-19. Overall study: Researchers got acute and convalescent COVID-19 samples from the United States, Italy and Spain.

The V segment lost 0 bases and the J segment 0 bases; nucleotides outside the gene matches: 2. Germline CDR1 and CDR2: SGDLS and YYNGEE. The CDR3 length is 16 residues. This clone was seen more than once but under ten times. Original processing notes: Researchers report that nucleated cell counts were estimated from reference gene primer amplification. TCRdb's copy holds only in-frame clones and misses some; the assay was immunoSEQ multiplex PCR. D and trimming were read from the DNA, whereas the V and J calls and clone size are those reported in that table. This sample yields about 62,000 clones, of which around 90% are seen a single time; roughly 1% belongs to the top ten.

The sequenced material came from peripheral blood. The chain employs TRBV9 and TRBJ1-3; TRBD1 aligns across 8 bases. This clonotype originated in a man aged 65 to 79 with acute or convalescent COVID-19. In DNA form, the CDR3 reads TGTGCCAGCAGCGTAGAGGACAGGGCCTCTGGAAACACCATATATTTT. Amino acids: CASSVEDRASGNTIYF. The entire variable domain, with the rest obtained from reference TRBV9 and TRBJ1-3, is as follows: DSGVTQTPKHLITATGQRVTLRCSPRSGDLSVYWYQQSLDQGLQFLIQYYNGEERAKGNILERFSAQQFPDLHSELNLSSLELGDSALYFCASSVEDRASGNTIYFGEGSWLTVV.